This record concerns one T cell receptor (beta chain) sequence. Its antigen is unknown. No much larger clonotype is one base removed from it; base qualities were not supplied. Library creation used the immunoSEQ multiplex PCR assay. For the multiplex PCR, a mixture combining 60 forward primers for TCR Vbeta segments and 13 reverse primers for TCR Jbeta segments was used. A multiplex PCR assay on genomic DNA amplified the CDR3 region of rearranged TCR beta genes. Amplified TCR beta libraries were sequenced as 87-base-pair reads on the Illumina HiSeq System. Per the source publication's procedure: In a later analysis, some 80 million unique TCR beta chains were counted across the 500 to 700 repertoires, and roughly 10 million of these chains were shared by at least two donors. A nearest-neighbor algorithm error-corrected the raw reads and collapsed the reads into unique sequences, merging closely related sequences to remove PCR and sequencing errors. Alignment of CDR3 sequences to IMGT reference sequences was used to assign V, D and J gene segments. For a sequence to be retained, a match of at least six nucleotides was required to both a V gene segment and a J gene segment. Rearrangements were classified as productive when the CDR3 lacked stop codons and remained in frame with V and J, and all other rearrangements were classified as non-productive. Following IMGT convention, CDR3 was defined as the stretch from the second conserved V-encoded cysteine to the conserved J-encoded phenylalanine. Sequences without an unambiguous match to a single V gene segment were excluded from the earlier analysis of several hundred of the donors. An earlier analysis of 500 to 600 of the donors classified V segments as functional when productive rearrangements were above 56.7% and as segregating when the standard deviation between donors was above 5%. A statistical classification framework was built for diagnosing cytomegalovirus status from the catalog of TCR beta chain sequences. V and J gene assignment, in a later analysis, came from comparing TCR nucleotide sequences with IMGT/GENE-DB human TR gene sequences. Using the TCRdist pipeline, a later analysis assigned CDR3 sequences along with most-parsimonious VDJ recombination scenarios. In a later analysis, every TCR beta chain was defined by the combination of its CDR3 amino acid sequence and its V-gene family, and reads without a unique V-gene family were dropped. A later analysis removed 592 highly shared, low-generation-probability nucleotide sequences to deal with suspected cross-contamination and a sequencing artifact. In a later analysis, a clonal expansion index for each public chain was calculated from normalized within-repertoire ranks of inferred template counts. Generation probabilities in a later analysis came from a VDJ recombination model fitted to out-of-frame rearrangements, and those results were checked against IGoR. A later analysis scored TCR-TCR, TCR-HLA and TCR-CMV co-occurrence with hypergeometric tests, applying a repertoire-size bias correction to TCR pairs. A later analysis estimated false discovery rates by permuting HLA or CMV assignments 20 times. In a later analysis, co-occurring TCRs were grouped with DBSCAN, and TCRdist sequence similarity was added when clustering was performed within HLA-allele-positive subsets. Repertoires with fewer than 30,000 or more than 120,000 public chains, plus five repertoires with anomalous nucleotide sharing, were excluded from co-occurrence clustering. TCRdb provides this immuneACCESS table in a form limited to in-frame rearrangements. Some clones are lacking; in checked studies, under half of them reflect an unresolved V gene, and why the rest are absent is not known. V, J and clone size reflect that table, while D and trimming were determined from the DNA. For this sample there are about 120,000 clones; 80% appear just once. The top ten hold approximately 1.2% of the sample.

This record comes from a study of cytomegalovirus exposure and HLA in healthy donors listed by TCRdb under 2017. In the study overall: According to an earlier analysis of a few hundred of the donors, 150 million to 200 million T cells yielded over 100 million unique TCR beta sequences and about 300 Gb of sequence data. An early release that covered about 600 HLA-typed donors contained around 300 gigabases of sequencing data and 65 million to 100 million unique TCR sequences. The genetic ancestry cluster associated with self-reported Caucasian donors included 81% of the 300 to 400 genotyped donors. The study aimed to test whether cataloging public T cell receptors could reveal signatures of past pathogen exposure. Using immunosequencing, the study profiled T cell repertoires from 666 subjects and related those repertoires to cytomegalovirus serostatus. Along with the approximately 650-subject first cohort, a separate validation cohort of over 90 different subjects was used. High-throughput TCR immunosequencing, statistical association of individual TCRs with disease status, and machine learning were combined to predict cytomegalovirus infection status. In a later analysis, previously published TCR beta repertoires from more than 500 donors were re-analyzed and high-resolution HLA genotyping was added so that TCR occurrence patterns could be studied. Rather than drawing on any new phenotypic data, the later analysis identified candidate immune exposures from TCR beta sequences and the way those sequences occurred across donors. In an earlier analysis of 587 of the donors, high-throughput TCR beta sequencing was used to judge whether each TCR beta V gene segment behaved as functional or pseudogenic. Donor age, sex, ethnicity and CMV serostatus were collected together with the repertoire data. Genome-wide SNP genotypes for about 55% of the 666 donors were used in a later genetic analysis, which treated that subset as a discovery cohort. Every discovery cohort repertoire had been produced on one sequencing platform. HLA typing included class I and class II loci at four-digit resolution. The number of donors typed differed by locus, with 629-630 for A, B, C, DRB1 and DQB1, about 500 for DQA1, 600 to 610 for DPA1, and around 460 for DPB1. Roughly 5 DR-DQ haplotypes were handled as single units for association and clustering because linkage in the cohort was strong. On average, roughly 240,000 unique TCR beta nucleotide sequences were sequenced per donor among 398 genotyped donors of the cohort, with 15% to 20% of those sequences being non-productive. Study-level results and caveats: When HLA alleles, especially DR and DQ, strongly co-occurred, TCR associations were difficult to assign to individual alleles. A further reported finding was that TCR beta sequences accurately predicted the HLA-A and HLA-B alleles for most subjects in the first cohort. Most CMV-associated TCR beta chains appeared to be HLA-restricted in a later analysis, and the HLA associations seemed to be driven largely by CMV exposure. Because counts were too low, 15 to 20 rarely observed V segments, including chromosome 9 orphons, were left out of the earlier analysis of a few hundred of the donors. Linkage disequilibrium might explain the correlated functional status among segregating V segments, but an unknown experimental factor could not be excluded. The study gave a list of 150 to 200 TCR beta chains associated with cytomegalovirus. A few of the identified cytomegalovirus-associated TCR beta chains were confirmed in vitro to be specific for cytomegalovirus antigens. In a later analysis, several top co-occurrence clusters were reported to appear linked to parvovirus B19, influenza, CMV and Epstein-Barr virus. Cytomegalovirus status was reported to be diagnosed by the classifier with high specificity and sensitivity in both the original and validation cohorts. The authors suggested that the approach could potentially be generalized to other disease states and immunological phenotypes. In a later analysis, the rate of TCR association differed among HLA loci, with DRB1 alleles having the most associated TCRs and HLA-C alleles having the fewest. Presence/absence analyses assumed roughly uniform sequencing depth across donors, an assumption that may not hold. In a later genetic analysis, a missense DCLRE1C variant was associated with V-gene and J-gene trimming of TCR beta chains, and the association was replicated in an independent cohort. Across donors, most TCR sequences were observed very rarely, whereas some public TCRs were present in many individuals. In an earlier analysis of a few hundred of the donors, most TCR beta V segments were observed in productive rearrangements about 90% or about 30% of the time, broadly matching IMGT annotations. Compared with equally common non-associated chains, HLA-associated TCR beta chains in a later analysis were more clonally expanded and had lower generation probabilities. The sequencing pipeline was judged likely to have produced a cluster of highly shared sequence variants as a technical artifact. At a false discovery rate of 0.05, a later analysis linked 16,000 or so TCR beta sequences to specific HLA alleles. Because HLA typing was unavailable for some donors at each locus, only the typed subset was used in association tests. In this cohort, only TCR beta chains were sequenced, and detectable features were limited by the absence of alpha or paired-chain data. CMV serostatus was the only immune exposure information available for the cohort. In a later genetic analysis, fewer N-insertions in productive TCRs were reported among donors in an Asian-associated ancestry cluster than the approximately 710-donor mean.

The cohort was made up of 500 to 850 healthy bone marrow donors. At the time of sampling, all cohort members were nominally healthy, though unrecorded immune exposures were likely present. The donor tested CMV seronegative, placing the donor among the approximately 360 seronegative members of the cohort. A peripheral blood sample was provided by each donor, and peripheral blood mononuclear cells were used for TCR beta sequencing. Genomic DNA was extracted from the blood cell samples with the Qiagen DNeasy Blood Extraction Kit. Source material: PBMCs. The source is a female donor in good health and CMV-seronegative.

CDR3 protein: CASSFLAGGRNETQYF. In nucleotide form, the sequence is TGTGCCAGCAGCTTCTTAGCGGGGGGCCGTAACGAGACCCAGTACTTC. The chain employs TRBV5-4 and TRBJ2-5, and TRBD2 aligns with 10 junction nucleotides. V loses 2 bases at its end and J loses 5 bases; junction bases beyond the gene matches: 9. The germline V gene (reference sequence) specifies SGHNT as CDR1 and YYREEE as CDR2. Counted from cysteine to phenylalanine, this CDR3 has 16 amino acids. The kept DNA is CDR3 alone, 48 bases in frame from the first base.